The clone carrying this T cell receptor beta chain was seen many times. No antigen is known for it. Every donor gave around 10 milliliters of peripheral blood. This entry is derived from a study of blood T cells in healthy people across ages. Study-level points and caveats: Higher diversity, along with more naive CD4+ cells, distinguished long-lived donors from aged donors. The fall in TCR beta diversity per million T cells was roughly linear with age.

The ends lost 7 bases at V and 1 base at J; junction bases unmatched: 2. The CDR3 is 13 residues long. Per germline, CDR1 SQVTM and CDR2 ANQGSEA. Next came a second PCR, run for about 7 to 12 cycles, which used a sample-barcoded 5' primer along with a J-beta primer mix. With 12 random nucleotides, a template-switch adaptor tagged each individual cDNA molecule. TCRdb processed the 5' RACE reads anew with MiXCR; each CDR3 protein has one entry. Among around 500,000 distinct CDR3 sequences listed, about 45% were seen once. Sequencing input: blood. The TCR was taken from an older man in good health. V and J are TRBV29-1 and TRBJ1-1; TRBD1 matches 11 bases. Here the CDR3 DNA reads TGCAGCGCCGGGACAGGGGGGAACACTGAAGCTTTCTTT. Its translation is CSAGTGGNTEAFF.